A few counts support the clone carrying this T cell receptor (beta chain). Its antigen is not identified. Sequenced patients had shown CD8+CD57+ cell expansion by flow cytometry. This CDR3 spans 15 amino acids. Trimming removed 0 bases at V and 7 bases at J, with 13 bases between. CDR1 is LNHNV, CDR2 YYDKDF, per germline (reference sequence). The data were obtained in a study of CD8+CD57+ T cells in acquired aplastic anemia. Overall study results and limits: No significant patient-versus-control difference appeared in CD8+ Simpson's diversity.

The template for TCR beta VDJ and CDR3 sequence profiling was genomic DNA. MiXCR, run by TCRdb on the reads, gives a single entry per CDR3 protein. This table has under 200,000 distinct CDR3 sequences, around 50% appearing once. The chain combines TRBV15 with TRBJ2-1; D unresolved. The sequence was obtained from a human donor with aplastic anemia. The sequenced sample was sorted CD4+, CD8+, or CD8+CD57+ T cells (not recorded which) from PBMCs. CDR3 protein: CATSRDLVNGNEQFF. DNA of the CDR3: TGTGCCACCAGCAGAGACCTTGTTAATGGGAATGAGCAGTTCTTC.